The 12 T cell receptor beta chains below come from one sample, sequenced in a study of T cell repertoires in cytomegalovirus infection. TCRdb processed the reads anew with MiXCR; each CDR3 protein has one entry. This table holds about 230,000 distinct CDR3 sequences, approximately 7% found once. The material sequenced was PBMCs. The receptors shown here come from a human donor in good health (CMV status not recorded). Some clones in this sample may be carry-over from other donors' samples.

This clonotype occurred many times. For the CDR3, the DNA is TGTGCCAGCAGCGCTTTTCCAGGGGGTTCGGCTAACTATGGCTACACCTTC. Its protein is CASSAFPGGSANYGYTF. The chain combines TRBV9 with TRBJ1-2, with TRBD1 identical over 7 bases. CDR3 length equals 17 residues. The V segment lost 3 bases and the J segment 0 bases; nucleotides outside the gene matches: 11. Germline loops: CDR1 SGDLS, CDR2 YYNGEE.

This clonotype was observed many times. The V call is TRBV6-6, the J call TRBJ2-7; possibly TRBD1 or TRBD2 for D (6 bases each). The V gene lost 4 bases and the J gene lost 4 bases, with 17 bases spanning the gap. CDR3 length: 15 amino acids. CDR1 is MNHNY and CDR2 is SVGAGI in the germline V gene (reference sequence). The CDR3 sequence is CASSSWDKRAYEQYF. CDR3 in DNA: TGTGCCAGCAGTTCCTGGGACAAGCGGGCGTACGAGCAGTACTTC.

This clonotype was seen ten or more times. The CDR3 spells CASSVLGQFYYEQYF. In DNA, the CDR3 is TGTGCCAGCAGTGTTTTGGGACAGTTCTACTACGAGCAGTACTTC. V gene TRBV2 combines with J gene TRBJ2-7; the match to TRBD1 covers 7 bases. CDR1 and CDR2 (germline): SNHLY, FYNNEI. The junction had 9 bases not matched to a gene; V was cut back by 4 bases and J by 3 bases. This CDR3 region has 15 residues.

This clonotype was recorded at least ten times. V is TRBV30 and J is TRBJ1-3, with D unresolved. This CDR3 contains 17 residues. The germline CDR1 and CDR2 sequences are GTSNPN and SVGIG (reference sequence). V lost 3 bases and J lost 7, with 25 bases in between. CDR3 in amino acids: CAWSSWSGPLTQNTIYF. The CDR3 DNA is TGTGCCTGGAGCTCTTGGAGCGGACCCTTGACCCAGAACACCATATATTTT.

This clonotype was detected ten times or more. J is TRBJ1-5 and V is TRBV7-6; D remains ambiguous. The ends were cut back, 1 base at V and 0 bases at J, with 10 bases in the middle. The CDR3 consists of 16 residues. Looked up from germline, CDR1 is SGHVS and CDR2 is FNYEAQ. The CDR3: CASSLGISDSNQPQHF. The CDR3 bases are TGTGCCAGCAGCTTAGGGATCAGTGATAGCAATCAGCCCCAGCATTTT. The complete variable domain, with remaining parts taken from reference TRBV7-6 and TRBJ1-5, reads GAGVSQSPRYKVTKRGQDVALRCDPISGHVSLYWYRQALGQGPEFLTYFNYEAQQDKSGLPNDRFSAERPEGSISTLTIQRTEQRDSAMYRCASSLGISDSNQPQHFGDGTRLSIL.

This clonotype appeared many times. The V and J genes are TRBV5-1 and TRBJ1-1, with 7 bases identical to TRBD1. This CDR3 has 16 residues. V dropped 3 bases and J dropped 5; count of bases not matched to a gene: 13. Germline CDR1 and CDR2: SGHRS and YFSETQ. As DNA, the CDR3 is TGCGCCAGCAGCTCCGACCAGACAGGGAGAAGAACTGAAGCTTTCTTT. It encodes CASSSDQTGRRTEAFF. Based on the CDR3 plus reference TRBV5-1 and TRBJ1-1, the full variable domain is KAGVTQTPRYLIKTRGQQVTLSCSPISGHRSVSWYQQTPGQGLQFLFEYFSETQRNKGNFPGRFSGRQFSNSRSEMNVSTLELGDSALYLCASSSDQTGRRTEAFFGQGTRLTVV.

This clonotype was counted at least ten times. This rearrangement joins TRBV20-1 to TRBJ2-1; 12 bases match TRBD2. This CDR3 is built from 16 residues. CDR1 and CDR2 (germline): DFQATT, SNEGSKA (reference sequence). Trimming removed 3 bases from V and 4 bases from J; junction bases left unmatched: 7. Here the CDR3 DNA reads TGCAGTGCTAGCGGCTGGACTAGCGGGGAGTACAATGAGCAGTTCTTC. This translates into CSASGWTSGEYNEQFF.

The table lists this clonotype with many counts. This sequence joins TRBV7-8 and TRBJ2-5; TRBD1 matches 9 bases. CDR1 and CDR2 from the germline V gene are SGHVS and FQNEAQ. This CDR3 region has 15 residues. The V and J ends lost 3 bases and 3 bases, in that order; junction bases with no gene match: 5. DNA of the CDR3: TGTGCCAGCAGCTTCTACCGGGACAGGGAAGAGACCCAGTACTTC. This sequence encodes CASSFYRDREETQYF.

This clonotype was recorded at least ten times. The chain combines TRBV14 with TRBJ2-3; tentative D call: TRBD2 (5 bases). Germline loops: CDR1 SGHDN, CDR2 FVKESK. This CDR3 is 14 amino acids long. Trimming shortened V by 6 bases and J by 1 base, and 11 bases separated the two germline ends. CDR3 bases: TGTGCCAGCAGGCGAGGGTCTGGCACAGATACGCAGTATTTT. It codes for CASRRGSGTDTQYF.

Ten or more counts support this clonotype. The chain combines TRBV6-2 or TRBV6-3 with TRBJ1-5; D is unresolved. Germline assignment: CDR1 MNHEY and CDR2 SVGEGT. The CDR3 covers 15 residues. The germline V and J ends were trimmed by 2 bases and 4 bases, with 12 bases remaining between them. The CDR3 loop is CASSYTPQDNQPQHF. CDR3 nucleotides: TGTGCCAGCAGTTACACACCGCAGGATAATCAGCCCCAGCATTTT.

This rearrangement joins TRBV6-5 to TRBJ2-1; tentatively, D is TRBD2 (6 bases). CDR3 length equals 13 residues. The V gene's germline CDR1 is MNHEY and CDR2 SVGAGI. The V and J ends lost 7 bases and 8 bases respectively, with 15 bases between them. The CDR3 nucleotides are TGTGCCAGCAACCCTCTAGCGCCATATGAGCAGTTCTTC. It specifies CASNPLAPYEQFF.

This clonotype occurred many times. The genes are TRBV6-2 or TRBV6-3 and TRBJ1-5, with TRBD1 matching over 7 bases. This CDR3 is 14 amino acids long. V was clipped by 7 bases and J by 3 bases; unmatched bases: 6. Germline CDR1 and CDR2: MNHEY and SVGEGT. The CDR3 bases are TGTGCCAGCATCGCGGGACAGTACAATCAGCCCCAGCATTTT. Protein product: CASIAGQYNQPQHF.